Described below is a single T cell receptor beta chain sequence and its context. Germline lookup yields CDR1 DFQATT and CDR2 SNEGSKA (reference sequence). The CDR3 covers 15 residues. V was clipped by 5 bases and J by 8 bases; unmatched bases: 12. TCRdb called the RT-PCR reads again in MiXCR, with one record for every CDR3 protein. The sample lists 550,000 to 750,000 distinct CDR3 sequences; over 12% were seen once. Sample: memory CD4+ T cells from blood. This clonotype originated in a female donor in good health, serving as a healthy control. The chain links TRBV20-1 to TRBJ2-1; 10 nucleotides agree with TRBD2. CDR3 coding DNA: TGCAGTGCTTCTGAAACTAGCGGGATAGGCGATGAGCAGTTCTTC. Translated, it gives CSASETSGIGDEQFF.